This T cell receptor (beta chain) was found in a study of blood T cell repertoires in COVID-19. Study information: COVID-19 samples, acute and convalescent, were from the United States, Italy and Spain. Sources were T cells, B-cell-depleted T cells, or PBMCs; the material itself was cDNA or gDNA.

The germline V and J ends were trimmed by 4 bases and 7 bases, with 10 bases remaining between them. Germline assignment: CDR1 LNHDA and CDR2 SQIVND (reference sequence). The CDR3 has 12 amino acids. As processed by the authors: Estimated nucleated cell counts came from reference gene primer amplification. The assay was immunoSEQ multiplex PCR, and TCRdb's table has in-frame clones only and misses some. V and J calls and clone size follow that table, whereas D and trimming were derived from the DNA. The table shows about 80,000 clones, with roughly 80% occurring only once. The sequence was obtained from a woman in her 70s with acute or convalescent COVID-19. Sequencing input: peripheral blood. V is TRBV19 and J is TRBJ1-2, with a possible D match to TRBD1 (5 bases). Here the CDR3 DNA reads TGTGCCAGTAGTACCTCAGGGTCTGGCTACACCTTC. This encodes CASSTSGSGYTF. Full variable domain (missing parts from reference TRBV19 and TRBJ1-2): DGGITQSPKYLFRKEGQNVTLSCEQNLNHDAMYWYRQDPGQGLRLIYYSQIVNDFQKGDIAEGYSVSREKKESFPLTVTSAQKNPTAFYLCASSTSGSGYTFGSGTRLTVV.